These 2 T cell receptor beta chains share one sample of origin, sequenced in a study of immune heterogeneity within non-small cell lung tumors. For each sample, template was around 650 ng of bulk tumor genomic DNA. Several biopsies per primary tumor were taken during surgery, spaced as far apart as possible. Newly diagnosed with untreated non-small cell lung cancer, the patients underwent curative surgery. With 32 V and 13 J primers, multiplex PCR amplified the TCR beta CDR3. TCRdb passed the multiplex PCR reads through MiXCR, listing each CDR3 protein once. The profile covers some 13,000 distinct CDR3 sequences, with about 25% appearing a single time and under 15% taken by the ten largest. Material for sequencing was lung tumor tissue. Receptor source: a man aged 50 to 60 with non-small cell lung cancer.

By share, this clonotype ranks as medium-sized. The J gene is TRBJ1-2, the V gene TRBV20-1, with a tentative D call TRBD1 (6 bases). V was shortened by 0 bases and J by 4 bases, with 9 bases between the two germline ends. Germline CDR1 and CDR2: DFQATT and SNEGSKA (reference sequence). This CDR3 comprises 13 residues. Written as DNA, the CDR3 is TGCAGTGCTAGAGAGCAGGGGACCTATGGCTACACCTTC. Its translation: CSAREQGTYGYTF.

The CDR3 coding sequence is TGTGCCAGCAGTTTAGAGGCAGGGGGATACAAGCCCCAGCATTTT. Residues: CASSLEAGGYKPQHF. The chain employs TRBV12-3 or TRBV12-4 and TRBJ1-5; 7 positions match TRBD1. The J segment lost 8 bases and the V segment lost 1 base, leaving 8 bases of the junction unmatched. CDR3 size: 15 residues.